These 18 T cell receptor beta chains came from one sample sequenced in a study of regulatory dendritic cells for organ transplantation. These TCRs are of unknown antigen specificity. Allogeneic regulatory or mature dendritic cells were co-cultured for 5 days with CFSE-labeled sorted T cells at 1:10. The table came from immunoSEQ multiplex PCR; TCRdb's copy has only in-frame clones and leaves some out. Among 9,500 to 11,000 clones, 75% were seen once, and the ten largest hold around 2.5%. The specimen was memory CD4+ T cells from blood cultured with regulatory dendritic cells. Subset given: CD45RO+ memory T cells. Receptor source: a human donor in good health.

The chain uses TRBV9 and TRBJ2-4; D is unclear. Trimming took off 0 bases at V and 1 base at J, with 8 bases between the two ends. The CDR3 loop spans 15 amino acids. Germline V CDR1 and CDR2: SGDLS, YYNGEE. The CDR3 nucleotides are TGTGCCAGCAGCGTAGAGCCGGTGGCCAAAAACATTCAGTACTTC. Protein sequence: CASSVEPVAKNIQYF. Supplemented by reference TRBV9 and TRBJ2-4, the full variable domain reads DSGVTQTPKHLITATGQRVTLRCSPRSGDLSVYWYQQSLDQGLQFLIQYYNGEERAKGNILERFSAQQFPDLHSELNLSSLELGDSALYFCASSVEPVAKNIQYFGAGTRLSVL.

The rearrangement links TRBV29-1 to TRBJ2-1; no clear D. The CDR3 covers 12 residues. The germline CDR1 and CDR2 sequences are SQVTM and ANQGSEA. V lost 5 bases, J lost 6 bases, and 11 bases lay in between. The CDR3 DNA reads TGCAGCGTTAAAGTCACGGGCAATGAGCAGTTCTTC. Translation: CSVKVTGNEQFF.

V and J are TRBV4-1 and TRBJ2-2, with 8 nucleotides matching TRBD2. The germline CDR1 and CDR2 sequences are MGHRA and YSYEKL. The CDR3 length is 16 residues. V lost 1 base, J lost 4 bases, and 5 bases stayed unmatched. The CDR3 is CASSQAGGRRTGELFF. CDR3 DNA: TGCGCCAGCAGCCAAGCGGGGGGGCGCCGCACCGGGGAGCTGTTTTTT.

This clone was counted a few times. The rearrangement uses TRBV6-5 and TRBJ1-3, with no clear D. The CDR3 covers 15 residues. V dropped 0 bases and J dropped 0 bases, with 6 bases sitting between them. Germline CDR1 and CDR2: MNHEY and SVGAGI. The CDR3 sequence is CASSYSELSGNTIYF. The CDR3 DNA sequence: TGTGCCAGCAGTTACTCAGAACTCTCTGGAAACACCATATATTTT.

The chain employs TRBV11-2 and TRBJ1-2; 12 bases agree with TRBD1. This CDR3 contains 16 residues. The J segment lost 4 bases and the V segment lost 5 bases, leaving 8 bases of the junction unmatched. Germline V CDR1 and CDR2: SGHAT, FQNNGV. CDR3 sequence (DNA): TGTGCCAGCAGCAGCCGGGACAGGGGGCGAGGCTATGGCTACACCTTC. Translated, it gives CASSSRDRGRGYGYTF. Combining the CDR3 with reference TRBV11-2 and TRBJ1-2 gives the whole variable domain EAGVAQSPRYKIIEKRQSVAFWCNPISGHATLYWYQQILGQGPKLLIQFQNNGVVDDSQLPKDRFSAERLKGVDSTLKIQPAKLEDSAVYLCASSSRDRGRGYGYTFGSGTRLTVV.

This clone showed up just a few times. This chain joins TRBV7-2 and TRBJ1-2; perhaps TRBD1 as D (5 bases). CDR3 length: 15 amino acids. The V end lost 0 bases, the J end lost 6 bases, and 14 bases lay between the germline ends. CDR1 and CDR2 (germline): SGHTA, FQGNSA. CDR3 protein: CASSLAGLTKNGYTF. CDR3 DNA: TGTGCCAGCAGCTTAGCGGGACTAACGAAAAATGGCTACACCTTC.

This rearrangement joins TRBV5-1 to TRBJ1-1; 11 bases line up with TRBD1. Trimming at V came to 0 bases and at J to 1 base, leaving 5 bases not matched to a gene. The CDR3 has 17 residues. Germline V gene lookup returns CDR1 SGHRS and CDR2 YFSETQ. CDR3 protein: CASSLDGQGASNTEAFF. CDR3 nucleotide sequence: TGCGCCAGCAGCTTGGATGGACAGGGGGCTTCGAACACTGAAGCTTTCTTT.

This clone has only a few counts. V gene TRBV7-2 combines with J gene TRBJ2-7, with a weak D call TRBD1 (6 bases). The CDR3 is made up of 14 amino acids. V was trimmed by 3 bases and J by 1 base, leaving 10 bases between them. Germline-derived CDR1 and CDR2 are SGHTA and FQGNSA. CDR3 amino acids: CASSFRDTSYEQYF. The CDR3, as DNA: TGTGCCAGCAGCTTCCGGGACACTTCCTACGAGCAGTACTTC. Drawing the rest from reference TRBV7-2 and TRBJ2-7, the complete variable domain is GAGVSQSPSNKVTEKGKDVELRCDPISGHTALYWYRQSLGQGLEFLIYFQGNSAPDKSGLPSDRFSAERTGGSVSTLTIQRTQQEDSAVYLCASSFRDTSYEQYFGPGTRLTVT.

The genes are TRBV18 and TRBJ2-5, with TRBD2 as a possible D gene (5 bases). The CDR3 extends over 14 amino acids. Between the trimmed V and J ends, which lost 4 bases and 2 bases, there was a span of 11 bases. The germline V gene encodes CDR1 KGHSH and CDR2 LQKENI. CDR3 DNA: TGTGCCAGCTCACGAGGGATTCGTCAAGAGACCCAGTACTTC. This translates into CASSRGIRQETQYF.

The chain joins TRBV5-1 to TRBJ2-3, with TRBD1 as a possible D gene (8 bases). CDR1 SGHRS and CDR2 YFSETQ come from the germline V gene. The CDR3 runs 17 residues. Trimming stripped 3 bases from V and 0 bases from J, with 17 bases between. The CDR3 protein is CASSYQSGTGSTDTQYF. The CDR3 nucleotides read TGCGCCAGCAGCTACCAAAGCGGGACAGGTAGCACAGATACGCAGTATTTT.

V is TRBV18 and J is TRBJ2-5; 8 bases map to TRBD1. CDR1 is KGHSH and CDR2 is LQKENI in the germline V gene. CDR3 length equals 15 residues. V shed 2 bases, J shed 5 bases, and the junction held 7 bases outside the gene matches. The CDR3 nucleotides read TGTGCCAGCTCACCAAGCGGCAGGGGGCTTGAGACCCAGTACTTC. Translating it yields CASSPSGRGLETQYF.

The chain employs TRBV10-3 and TRBJ1-2, with 10 bases lining up with TRBD1. V trimming: 2 bases; J trimming: 7 bases; junction bases outside the gene matches: 4. The CDR3 runs to 14 residues. CDR1 and CDR2 (germline): ENHRY, SYGVKD. The CDR3 DNA reads as TGTGCCATCAGTGAGGACAGGGGGCGCATTGGCTACACCTTC. Translated, it gives CAISEDRGRIGYTF.

This clone has more than one count but fewer than ten. The gene calls are TRBV7-2 and TRBJ2-7; possibly TRBD1 for D (6 bases). Trimming left V 8 bases short and J 3 bases short, with 14 bases between. The germline V gene encodes CDR1 SGHTA and CDR2 FQGNSA. The CDR3 totals 13 residues. CDR3 coding DNA: TGTGCCAGCCGCCCCGAGGGGGACTACGAGCAGTACTTC. Its translation: CASRPEGDYEQYF. Together with reference TRBV7-2 and TRBJ2-7, the CDR3 gives the full variable domain: GAGVSQSPSNKVTEKGKDVELRCDPISGHTALYWYRQSLGQGLEFLIYFQGNSAPDKSGLPSDRFSAERTGGSVSTLTIQRTQQEDSAVYLCASRPEGDYEQYFGPGTRLTVT.

The chain uses TRBV6-6 and TRBJ2-3; D is ambiguous. The CDR3 spans 15 residues. Trimming took off 2 bases at V and 4 bases at J, with 13 bases between the two ends. CDR1 MNHNY and CDR2 SVGAGI come from the germline V gene (reference sequence). Here the CDR3 DNA reads TGTGCCAGCAGTTACAGGCACCGAGGCGCAGATACGCAGTATTTT. It codes for CASSYRHRGADTQYF.

The chain couples TRBV7-9 to TRBJ2-2, with 11 positions matching TRBD1. V was pared by 5 bases and J by 5 bases, with 4 bases of the junction left unmatched. The CDR3 loop spans 15 amino acids. Germline V gene sequence: CDR1 SEHNR, CDR2 FQNEAQ (reference sequence). In DNA form, the CDR3 reads TGTGCCAGCAGCCGTGGACAGGGGGCGACCGGGGAGCTGTTTTTT. Protein: CASSRGQGATGELFF. The full variable domain, its missing parts supplied by reference TRBV7-9 and TRBJ2-2, is DTGVSQNPRHKITKRGQNVTFRCDPISEHNRLYWYRQTLGQGPEFLTYFQNEAQLEKSRLLSDRFSAERPKGSFSTLEIQRTEQGDSAMYLCASSRGQGATGELFFGEGSRLTVL.

By frequency in the sample, this clone is large. The chain employs TRBV5-1 and TRBJ2-5; D is ambiguous. The V end lost 2 bases, the J end lost 5 bases, and 10 bases lay between the germline ends. Germline CDR1 SGHRS, CDR2 YFSETQ. This CDR3 region has 13 residues. The CDR3 DNA is TGCGCCAGCAGCTTTTTTACTGGTGAGACCCAGTACTTC. It encodes CASSFFTGETQYF. The whole variable domain, remainder taken from reference TRBV5-1 and TRBJ2-5, is KAGVTQTPRYLIKTRGQQVTLSCSPISGHRSVSWYQQTPGQGLQFLFEYFSETQRNKGNFPGRFSGRQFSNSRSEMNVSTLELGDSALYLCASSFFTGETQYFGPGTRLLVL.

The genes are TRBV2 and TRBJ2-6; D unresolved. The V and J ends lost 6 bases and 4 bases respectively, with 7 bases between them. Per germline, CDR1 SNHLY and CDR2 FYNNEI. There are 13 residues in the CDR3. CDR3 coding DNA: TGTGCCAGCAGCAGTACCGGGGCCAACGTCCTGACTTTC. Protein sequence: CASSSTGANVLTF.

This clone has more than one count but fewer than ten. The V and J genes are TRBV10-3 and TRBJ2-3, with D possibly being TRBD2 (5 bases). From germline, CDR1 is ENHRY and CDR2 SYGVKD. The V end was cut by 6 bases, the J end by 1 base, with 8 bases between. The CDR3 runs 13 residues. The CDR3 loop is CAISDSGTDTQYF. CDR3 in DNA: TGTGCCATCAGCGATAGCGGCACAGATACGCAGTATTTT.